This entry is about one T cell receptor beta chain. Antigen specificity is unknown. The same CDR3 also results from other DNA sequences found in this sample. The data originate from a study of graft-versus-host responses after intestinal transplantation. Study overall: All recipients were transplanted with multivisceral, liver-intestinal, or isolated intestinal grafts. For around 3 years after anti-thymocyte globulin induction, all recipients took tacrolimus and steroids. General study results and limits: The authors found GvH clones in recipient marrow, some appearing first in ileum or blood.

Germline CDR1 reads LNHDA; CDR2 reads SQIVND (reference sequence). The V end was cut by 3 bases, the J end by 9 bases, with 18 bases between. There are 15 residues in the CDR3. TCRdb's copy holds only in-frame clones and misses some; the assay was immunoSEQ multiplex PCR. The sample includes over 100,000 clones, about 95% of them seen just once. The sample here was unstimulated CD8+ T cells sorted from spleen or lymph node cells, taken before intestinal transplant. J is TRBJ1-5 and V is TRBV19; TRBD1 might be the D (5 bases). This TCR was sampled from a human donor who received an intestinal transplant. CDR3 coding DNA: TGTGCCAGTAGTATTGCCAGGACATCGCGATTGCCCCAGCATTTT. It encodes CASSIARTSRLPQHF.